Here is one T cell receptor (beta chain) with its context. The data were taken from a study of shared clonotypes between healthy human individuals. Deep level was the assay's run setting. Method: immunoSEQ multiplex PCR; TCRdb's copy keeps in-frame clones and lacks some. This sample has around 450,000 clones; roughly 77% occur once, and the top ten carry 13%. Germline-derived CDR1 and CDR2 are SNHLY and FYNNEI. CDR3 length equals 14 residues. The ends were cut back, 4 bases at V and 8 bases at J, with 14 bases in the middle. The sequence came from a middle-aged woman in good health. Some clones in this sample may be carry-over from other donors' samples. This chain joins TRBV2 and TRBJ1-4, with TRBD1 as a possible D gene (5 bases). What was sequenced was PBMCs. The CDR3 DNA reads as TGTGCCAGCAGTGGGACACCCGAAGGGGAAAAACTGTTTTTT. Protein product: CASSGTPEGEKLFF.